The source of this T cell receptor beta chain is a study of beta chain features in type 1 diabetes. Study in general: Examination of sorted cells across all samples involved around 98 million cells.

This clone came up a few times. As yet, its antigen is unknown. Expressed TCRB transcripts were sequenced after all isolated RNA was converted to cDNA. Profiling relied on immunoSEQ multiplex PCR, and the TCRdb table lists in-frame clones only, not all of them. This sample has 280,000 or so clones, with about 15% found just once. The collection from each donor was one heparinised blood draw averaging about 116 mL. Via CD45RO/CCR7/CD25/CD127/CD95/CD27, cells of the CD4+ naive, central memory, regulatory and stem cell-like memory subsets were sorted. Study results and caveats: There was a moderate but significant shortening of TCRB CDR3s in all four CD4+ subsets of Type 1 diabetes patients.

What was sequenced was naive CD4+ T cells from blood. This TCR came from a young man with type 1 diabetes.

This CDR3 is CASSLGTGGYRYTF. CDR3 DNA sequence: TGTGCCAGCAGCTTAGGTACAGGGGGGTATCGCTACACCTTC. The chain links TRBV7-2 to TRBJ1-2; 8 bases are a match to TRBD1. Trimming cost V 1 base and J 9 bases; bases outside gene matches: 7. The CDR3 has 14 amino acids. CDR1 SGHTA and CDR2 FQGNSA come from the germline V gene.